This entry describes one T cell receptor (beta chain). Authors of the study amplified TCR beta CDR3 regions from RNA transcripts. Researchers ran a first-round RT-PCR on the TCR CDR3 using the HTBI primer set. MiXCR, applied by TCRdb to the multiplex PCR reads, yields one record per CDR3 protein. This table has more than 550,000 distinct CDR3 sequences, about 45% appearing once. This record comes from a study of T cells in Graves' hyperthyroidism and ophthalmopathy. Germline V gives CDR1 MGHDK, CDR2 SYGVNS. The CDR3 spans 16 residues. V lost 8 bases to trimming and J lost 6 bases, with 20 bases between them. Not enrolled were patients with uncontrolled infection, other autoimmune disease, pregnancy or lactation.

This sequence joins TRBV25-1 and TRBJ1-6; tentatively, D is TRBD1 (5 bases). The clonotype was recovered from an adult man with Graves' disease, either hyperthyroidism or ophthalmopathy (not recorded which). The sequenced sample consisted of peripheral blood or thyroid tissue (not recorded which). DNA of the CDR3: TGTGCCAGCCAAGGGGCAGGGAGGGGCCCTAATTCACCCCTCCACTTT. Its protein product is CASQGAGRGPNSPLHF.